One and the same sample provided the 15 T cell receptor beta chains below, sequenced in a study of T cell repertoires in ileal Crohn's disease. Using immunoSEQ multiplex PCR, the repertoire was profiled, and TCRdb retains in-frame clones only, with some absent. The sample has about 17,000 clones, roughly 83% seen once. Sequences were obtained from ileal tissue. These receptors were taken from an adult with Crohn's disease.

The V gene is TRBV23-1, the J gene TRBJ1-5, with TRBD1 as a possible D gene (6 bases). TRBV23-1 is known as an ORF, though its function is uncertain. This CDR3 is 16 amino acids long. V was shortened by 3 bases and J by 4 bases, with 16 bases between the two germline ends. CDR3 sequence (DNA): TGCGCCAGCAGTCACTCGGTGGCAGGGGAAAATCAGCCCCAGCATTTT. Translation: CASSHSVAGENQPQHF.

The chain carries TRBV11-2 and TRBJ2-5; weak D call: TRBD1 (6 bases). The CDR3 covers 13 residues. V was clipped by 5 bases and J by 0 bases, with 7 bases between them. The germline V gene has CDR1 SGHAT and CDR2 FQNNGV. The CDR3 sequence: CASSQGYQETQYF. The CDR3 nucleotides read TGTGCCAGCAGCCAGGGGTACCAAGAGACCCAGTACTTC.

This chain uses TRBV6-5 with TRBJ2-5; 7 bases align to TRBD2. The J call is doubtful: the DNA matches TRBJ2-7 better. This CDR3 region has 12 residues. Germline lookup yields CDR1 MNHEY and CDR2 SVGAGI. Here the CDR3 reads CATGEGLYEQYF. CDR3 bases: TGTGCCACCGGGGAGGGCCTCTACGAGCAGTACTTC.

Written as DNA, the CDR3 is TGTGCCAGCAGTGAAGCGCTTGGACAGTGGGGAAAACTGCAGTATTTT. As protein: CASSEALGQWGKLQYF. This rearrangement joins TRBV6-1 to TRBJ2-3; tentative D call: TRBD1 (6 bases). This CDR3 is 16 amino acids long. V was pared by 0 bases and J by 11 bases, with 21 bases between. Germline V gene lookup returns CDR1 MNHNS and CDR2 SASEGT.

The chain combines TRBV5-1 with TRBJ1-2; TRBD1 matches 7 bases. Germline CDR1 is SGHRS and CDR2 is YFSETQ. The CDR3 extends over 14 amino acids. Germline trimming cut 0 bases from V and 6 bases from J; bases unmatched to any gene: 5. For the CDR3, the DNA is TGCGCCAGCAGCTTGGACAGGGGCGGGGATGGCTACACCTTC. This translates into CASSLDRGGDGYTF.

The V gene is TRBV30, the J gene TRBJ2-6, with 9 bases matching TRBD1. From germline, CDR1 is GTSNPN and CDR2 SVGIG (reference sequence). The CDR3 has 17 amino acids. The junction had 5 bases not matched to a gene; V was cut back by 0 bases and J by 2 bases. The CDR3 coding sequence is TGTGCCTGGAGTGTAAGGGACAGGGTTCCTGGGGCCAACGTCCTGACTTTC. Residues: CAWSVRDRVPGANVLTF.

In DNA form, the CDR3 reads TGCGCCAGCAGCCACTCCTCCGGGACTGGGGCCAACGTCCTGACTTTC. Translated: CASSHSSGTGANVLTF. The rearrangement uses TRBV5-1 and TRBJ2-6; a possible D gene is TRBD2 (5 bases). The germline V gene encodes CDR1 SGHRS and CDR2 YFSETQ. The CDR3 is made up of 16 amino acids. Trimming left V 4 bases short and J 2 bases short, with 13 bases between.

The table lists this clone with a few counts. This sample includes further DNA sequences coding for the same CDR3. The chain employs TRBV11-2 and TRBJ1-6; D perhaps matches TRBD1 (5 bases). The V gene's germline CDR1 is SGHAT and CDR2 FQNNGV. Trimming took off 3 bases at V and 4 bases at J, with 7 bases between the two ends. The CDR3 is made up of 14 amino acids. CDR3 nucleotides: TGTGCCAGCAGCTTGACAGTTTATAATTCACCCCTCCACTTT. Protein: CASSLTVYNSPLHF.

This clone was detected only once. V usage is TRBV7-2 and J usage is TRBJ2-1; TRBD1 aligns across 7 bases. The CDR3 is made up of 15 amino acids. The V gene's germline CDR1 is SGHTA and CDR2 FQGNSA. V shed 5 bases, J shed 5 bases, and the junction held 9 bases outside the gene matches. CDR3 nucleotides: TGTGCCAGCAGCCCGGAACTAGGGGGCAACAATGAGCAGTTCTTC. The encoded protein is CASSPELGGNNEQFF.

V is TRBV5-8 and J is TRBJ1-2; TRBD1 is a possible D gene (5 bases). Trimming shortened V by 2 bases and J by 0 bases, and 8 bases separated the two germline ends. CDR3 length equals 14 residues. Looked up from germline, CDR1 is SGHTS and CDR2 is YDEGEE. The CDR3 bases are TGTGCCAGCAGCTTCACAGGCTCTAACTATGGCTACACCTTC. This codes for CASSFTGSNYGYTF. Full variable domain (missing parts from reference TRBV5-8 and TRBJ1-2): EAGVTQSPTHLIKTRGQQATLRCSPISGHTSVYWYQQALGLGLQFLLWYDEGEERNRGNFPPRFSGRQFPNYSSELNVNALELEDSALYLCASSFTGSNYGYTFGSGTRLTVV.

The chain couples TRBV15 to TRBJ1-6, with D unclear. CDR1 and CDR2 (germline): LNHNV, YYDKDF (reference sequence). V was cut by 1 base and J by 9 bases, with 7 bases left in between. There are 13 residues in the CDR3. The CDR3 reads CATSRVSSSPLHF. The CDR3 nucleotides read TGTGCCACCAGCAGAGTATCGAGTTCACCCCTCCACTTT.

CDR3 in amino acids: CASSLAGQGVADYGYTF. The CDR3, as DNA: TGCGCCAGCAGCTTGGCGGGCCAGGGGGTGGCGGACTATGGCTACACCTTC. The genes are TRBV5-1 and TRBJ1-2; 7 bases line up with TRBD1. Germline loops: CDR1 SGHRS, CDR2 YFSETQ. The CDR3 has 17 residues. The trim removed 0 bases at V and 3 bases at J, leaving 11 bases unmatched.

The chain has TRBV27 and TRBJ2-5; 7 nucleotides match TRBD2. J lost 2 bases, V lost 5 bases, and 11 bases had no gene match. Germline V gene sequence: CDR1 MNHEY, CDR2 SMNVEV (reference sequence). The CDR3 loop spans 16 amino acids. Here the CDR3 reads CASSPTLNSGQETQYF. The CDR3 nucleotides read TGTGCCAGCAGTCCCACTCTGAATAGCGGGCAAGAGACCCAGTACTTC.

This clone was seen a single time. The V gene is TRBV4-3, the J gene TRBJ1-2; the D is unclear. Germline V gene sequence: CDR1 LGHNA, CDR2 YSLEER. V was trimmed by 0 bases and J by 0 bases, leaving 8 bases between them. The CDR3 loop spans 15 amino acids. The CDR3 sequence is CASSQDGQANYGYTF. CDR3 DNA sequence: TGCGCCAGCAGCCAAGATGGGCAGGCTAACTATGGCTACACCTTC.

This chain links TRBV18 with TRBJ2-5; 10 bases align to TRBD2. Germline loops: CDR1 KGHSH, CDR2 LQKENI. The CDR3 has 14 amino acids. V gave up 3 bases and J gave up 2 bases; unmatched junction bases: 0. DNA for the CDR3: TGTGCCAGCTCACCGACTAGCGGGCAAGAGACCCAGTACTTC. Amino acids: CASSPTSGQETQYF.